These T cell receptor beta chains were read from a single sample in a study of T cell changes during pregnancy in multiple sclerosis. Using immunoSEQ multiplex PCR, the repertoire was profiled, and TCRdb retains in-frame clones only, with some absent. The table records about 75,000 clones, 89% of them present only once. The source was peripheral blood, collected in the first trimester of pregnancy. The source is a female donor in good health, enrolled as a control in a pregnancy study. Both conserved end residues are part of each CDR3. A D gene is named only where the DNA matches it firmly.

D,J,V,CDR3,DNA
.,TRBJ1-5,TRBV5-1,CASSLWQGIHQPQHF,TGCGCCAGCAGCTTGTGGCAGGGTATACATCAGCCCCAGCATTTT
TRBD2,TRBJ2-3,TRBV30,CAWSPRAGGLDTQYF,TGTGCCTGGAGCCCCCGAGCGGGAGGTTTAGATACGCAGTATTTT
.,TRBJ2-1,TRBV4-3,CASSQDRGLVGNEQFF,TGCGCCAGCAGCCAAGATAGAGGGCTGGTGGGCAATGAGCAGTTCTTC
TRBD2,TRBJ2-1,TRBV11-2,CASSFRLAGGNYNEQFF,TGTGCCAGCAGCTTCCGACTAGCGGGAGGGAACTACAATGAGCAGTTCTTC
.,TRBJ2-5,TRBV2,CASSPGLETQYF,TGTGCCAGCAGTCCAGGGTTAGAGACCCAGTACTTC
.,TRBJ2-7,TRBV7-9,CASSVGDYEQYF,TGTGCCAGCAGCGTCGGGGACTACGAGCAGTACTTC
TRBD2,TRBJ2-1,TRBV18,CASSPQLAGGNHNEQFF,TGTGCCAGCTCACCACAGTTGGCGGGGGGAAATCACAATGAGCAGTTCTTC
TRBD1,TRBJ1-4,TRBV11-2,CASSLDRVNEKLFF,TGTGCCAGCAGCCTTGACAGGGTTAACGAAAAACTGTTTTTT
.,TRBJ1-6,TRBV7-2,CASSLGPGYNSPLHF,TGTGCCAGCAGCTTAGGCCCGGGATATAATTCACCCCTCCACTTT
.,TRBJ1-3,TRBV28,CASTLERLSPSGNTIYF,TGTGCCAGCACCCTGGAGAGACTTAGCCCCTCTGGAAACACCATATATTTT